This T cell receptor (beta chain) was retrieved from a study of T-cell memory formation after mild COVID-19. Notes on the study in general: A second wave expanding day 15 to 37 was CD4+-biased; contracting clones were balanced. CD4+ contracting clones were found mainly in CM and EM, and CD8+ ones in EMRA.

A remark on this clonotype: Its cognate antigen is unknown.

CDR1 is LNHDA, CDR2 SQIVND, per germline (reference sequence). Trimming pared 6 bases from V and 4 bases from J, leaving 9 bases between. This CDR3 is 13 amino acids long. Constant-segment-primed 5'RACE gave TCR alpha and TCR beta cDNA libraries with sample barcodes and UMIs. TCRdb itself ran the 5' RACE reads through MiXCR, one entry per CDR3 protein. Here the sample spans under 300,000 distinct CDR3 sequences, around 10% being singletons. V gene TRBV19 combines with J gene TRBJ1-4, with D possibly TRBD1 on 5 matching bases. The sequencing sample was made of PBMCs or a T cell subset sorted from them (not recorded which). The clonotype was recovered from a young man who had mild COVID-19 (a few samples of this study predate the infection). Cell type and time point are not known. The CDR3, as DNA: TGTGCCAGTAGCAGGGTGATTAATGAAAAACTGTTTTTT. It is translated as CASSRVINEKLFF.